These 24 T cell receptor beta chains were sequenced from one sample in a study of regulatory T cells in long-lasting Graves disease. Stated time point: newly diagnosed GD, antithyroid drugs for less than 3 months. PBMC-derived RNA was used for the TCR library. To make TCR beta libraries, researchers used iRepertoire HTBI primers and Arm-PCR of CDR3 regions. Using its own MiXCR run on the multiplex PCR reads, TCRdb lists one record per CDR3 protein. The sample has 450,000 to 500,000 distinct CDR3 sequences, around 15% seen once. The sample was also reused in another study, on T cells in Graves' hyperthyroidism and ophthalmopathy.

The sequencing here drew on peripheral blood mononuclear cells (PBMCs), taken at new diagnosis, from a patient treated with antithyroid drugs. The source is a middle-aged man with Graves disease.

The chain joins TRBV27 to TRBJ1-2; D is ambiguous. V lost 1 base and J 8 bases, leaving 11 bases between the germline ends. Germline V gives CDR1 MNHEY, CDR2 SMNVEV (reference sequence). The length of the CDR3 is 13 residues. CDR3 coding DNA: TGTGCCAGCAGTTTATTCGCGGGGTTGGGCTACACCTTC. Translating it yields CASSLFAGLGYTF.

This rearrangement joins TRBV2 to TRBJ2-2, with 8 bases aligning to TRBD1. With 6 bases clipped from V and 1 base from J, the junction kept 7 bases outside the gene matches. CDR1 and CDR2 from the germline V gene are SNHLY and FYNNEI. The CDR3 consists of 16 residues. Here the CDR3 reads CASSQTGTGNTGELFF. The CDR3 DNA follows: TGTGCCAGCAGCCAAACCGGGACAGGGAACACCGGGGAGCTGTTTTTT.

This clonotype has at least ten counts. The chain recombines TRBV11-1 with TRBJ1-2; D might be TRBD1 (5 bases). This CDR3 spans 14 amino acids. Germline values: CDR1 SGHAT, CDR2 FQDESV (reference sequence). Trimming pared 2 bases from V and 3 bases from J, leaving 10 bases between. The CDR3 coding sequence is TGTGCCAGCAGCTTACAAGGGGATGACTATGGCTACACCTTC. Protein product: CASSLQGDDYGYTF.

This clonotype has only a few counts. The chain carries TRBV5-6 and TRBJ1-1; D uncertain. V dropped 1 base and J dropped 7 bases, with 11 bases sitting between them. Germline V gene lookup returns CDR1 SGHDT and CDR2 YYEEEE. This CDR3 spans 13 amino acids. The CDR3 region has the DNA TGTGCCAGCAGCTTGTCCTATGAACTTGAAGCTTTCTTT. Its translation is CASSLSYELEAFF.

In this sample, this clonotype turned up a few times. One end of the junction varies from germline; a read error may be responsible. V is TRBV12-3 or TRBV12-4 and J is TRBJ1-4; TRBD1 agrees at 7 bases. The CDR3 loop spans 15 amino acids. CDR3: CASSLGRGRNEKLLF. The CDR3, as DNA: TGTGCCAGCAGTTTAGGAAGGGGGCGTAACGAAAAACTGCTTTTT.

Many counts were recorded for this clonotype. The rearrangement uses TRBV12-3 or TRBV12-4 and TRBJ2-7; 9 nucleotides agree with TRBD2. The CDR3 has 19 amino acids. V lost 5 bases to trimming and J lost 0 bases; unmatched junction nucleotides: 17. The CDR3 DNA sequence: TGTGCCAGCAGTCCCTCCAGGCTAGCGGGACCTCGGTTCTCCTACGAGCAGTACTTC. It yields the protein CASSPSRLAGPRFSYEQYF.

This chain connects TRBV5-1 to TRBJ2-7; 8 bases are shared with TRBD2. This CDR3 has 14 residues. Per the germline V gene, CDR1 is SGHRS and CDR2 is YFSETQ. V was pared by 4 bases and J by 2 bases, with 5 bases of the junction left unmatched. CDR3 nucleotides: TGCGCCAGCAGCGTGGGACTAGGGGCCTACGAGCAGTACTTC. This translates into CASSVGLGAYEQYF.

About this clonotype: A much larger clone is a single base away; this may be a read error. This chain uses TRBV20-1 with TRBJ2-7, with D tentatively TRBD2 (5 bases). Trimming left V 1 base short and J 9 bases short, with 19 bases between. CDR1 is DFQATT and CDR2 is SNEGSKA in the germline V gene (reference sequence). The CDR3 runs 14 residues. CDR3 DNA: TGCAGTGCTAGAGTCCCAGAGCGGATCCTAGGGCAGTACTTC. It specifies CSARVPERILGQYF.

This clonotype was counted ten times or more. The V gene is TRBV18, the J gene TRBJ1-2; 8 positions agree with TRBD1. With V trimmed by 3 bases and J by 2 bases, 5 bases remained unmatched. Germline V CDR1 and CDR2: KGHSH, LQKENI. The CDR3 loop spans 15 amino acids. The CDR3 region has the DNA TGTGCCAGCTCACCTATGGGACAGGCGAACTATGGCTACACCTTC. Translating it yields CASSPMGQANYGYTF.

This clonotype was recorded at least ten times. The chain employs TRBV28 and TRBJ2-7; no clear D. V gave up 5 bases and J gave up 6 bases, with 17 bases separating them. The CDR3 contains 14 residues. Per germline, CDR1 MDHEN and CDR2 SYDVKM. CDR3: CASSINIAGSEQYF. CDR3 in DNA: TGTGCCAGCAGTATAAACATAGCTGGCTCCGAGCAGTACTTC.

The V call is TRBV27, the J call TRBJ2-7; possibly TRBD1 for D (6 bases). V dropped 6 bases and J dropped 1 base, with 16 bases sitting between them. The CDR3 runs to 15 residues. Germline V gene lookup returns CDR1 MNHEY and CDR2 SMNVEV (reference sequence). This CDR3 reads CASRTRTDGSYEQYF. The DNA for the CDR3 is TGTGCCAGCAGAACCCGGACAGATGGGTCCTACGAGCAGTACTTC.

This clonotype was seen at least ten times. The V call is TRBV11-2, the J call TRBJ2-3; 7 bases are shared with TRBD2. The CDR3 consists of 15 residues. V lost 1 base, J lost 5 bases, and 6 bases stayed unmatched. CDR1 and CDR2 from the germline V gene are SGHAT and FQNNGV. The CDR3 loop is CASSLAAREEDTQYF. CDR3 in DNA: TGTGCCAGCAGCTTAGCAGCCCGGGAGGAAGATACGCAGTATTTT.

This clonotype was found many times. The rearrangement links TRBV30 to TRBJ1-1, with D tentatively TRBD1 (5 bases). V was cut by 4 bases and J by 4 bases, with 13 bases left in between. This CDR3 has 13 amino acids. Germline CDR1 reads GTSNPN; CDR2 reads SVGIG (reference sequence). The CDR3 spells CAWNQGSGTEAFF. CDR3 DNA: TGTGCCTGGAATCAGGGTTCGGGCACTGAAGCTTTCTTT.

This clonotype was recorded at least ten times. For the CDR3, the DNA is TGTGCCTGGAGTACCTCCTTGGACACTGAAGCTTTCTTT. As protein: CAWSTSLDTEAFF. The J gene is TRBJ1-1, the V gene TRBV30, with no clear D. V lost 2 bases to trimming and J lost 3 bases, with 10 bases between them. This CDR3 is built from 13 residues. The germline V gene encodes CDR1 GTSNPN and CDR2 SVGIG (reference sequence).

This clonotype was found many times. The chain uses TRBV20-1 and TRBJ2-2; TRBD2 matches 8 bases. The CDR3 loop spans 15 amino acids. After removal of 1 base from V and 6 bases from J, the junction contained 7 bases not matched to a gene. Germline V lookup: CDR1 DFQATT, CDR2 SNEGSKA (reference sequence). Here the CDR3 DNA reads TGCAGTGCTAGAGGAGGCGGGAGGAGGGCCGGGGAGCTGTTTTTT. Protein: CSARGGGRRAGELFF.

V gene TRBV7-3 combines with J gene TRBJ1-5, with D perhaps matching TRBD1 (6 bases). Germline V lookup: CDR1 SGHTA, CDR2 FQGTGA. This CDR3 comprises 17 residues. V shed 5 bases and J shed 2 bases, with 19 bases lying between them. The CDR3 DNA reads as TGTGCCAGCAGCCCGACCGGGTCGTGGGGGCGCAATCAGCCCCAGCATTTT. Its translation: CASSPTGSWGRNQPQHF.

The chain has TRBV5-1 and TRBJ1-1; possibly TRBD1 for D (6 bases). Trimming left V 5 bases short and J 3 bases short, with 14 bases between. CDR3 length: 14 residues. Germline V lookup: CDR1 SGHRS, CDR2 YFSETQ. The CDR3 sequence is CASSPTGTYTEAFF. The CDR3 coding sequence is TGCGCCAGCAGTCCAACAGGGACCTACACTGAAGCTTTCTTT.

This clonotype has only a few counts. CDR3 DNA sequence: TGTGCCACCAGGGATAGACAGGAGAACACCGGGGAGCTGTTTTTT. The encoded protein is CATRDRQENTGELFF. The J gene is TRBJ2-2, the V gene TRBV24-1; a weak D match, TRBD1 (6 bases). The CDR3 contains 15 residues. CDR1 is KGHDR and CDR2 is SFDVKD in the germline V gene. V lost 7 bases, J lost 1 base, and 12 bases lay in between.

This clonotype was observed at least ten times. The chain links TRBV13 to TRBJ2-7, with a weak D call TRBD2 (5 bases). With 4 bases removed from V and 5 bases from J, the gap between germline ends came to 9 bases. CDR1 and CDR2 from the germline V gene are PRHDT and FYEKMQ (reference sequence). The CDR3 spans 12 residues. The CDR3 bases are TGTGCCAGCAGCTGGATCGGGGACGAGCAGTACTTC. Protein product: CASSWIGDEQYF.

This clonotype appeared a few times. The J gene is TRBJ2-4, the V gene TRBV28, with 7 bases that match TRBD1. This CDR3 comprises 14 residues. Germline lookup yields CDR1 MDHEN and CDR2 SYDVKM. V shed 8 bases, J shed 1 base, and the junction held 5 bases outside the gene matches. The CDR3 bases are TGTGCCAGCGGGCTGACAGGGGCCAAAAACATTCAGTACTTC. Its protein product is CASGLTGAKNIQYF.

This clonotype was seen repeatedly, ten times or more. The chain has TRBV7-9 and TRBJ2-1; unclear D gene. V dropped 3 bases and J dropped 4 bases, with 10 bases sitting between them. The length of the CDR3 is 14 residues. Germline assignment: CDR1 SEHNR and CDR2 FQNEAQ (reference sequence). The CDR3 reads CASSFGDPYNEQFF. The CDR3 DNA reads TGTGCCAGCAGCTTCGGAGACCCTTACAATGAGCAGTTCTTC.

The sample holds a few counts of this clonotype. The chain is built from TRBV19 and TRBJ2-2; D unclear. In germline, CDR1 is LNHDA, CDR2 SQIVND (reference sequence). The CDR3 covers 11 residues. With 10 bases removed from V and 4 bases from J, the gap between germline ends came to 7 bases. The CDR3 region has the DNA TGTGCCACACACAGCACCGGGGAGCTGTTTTTT. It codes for CATHSTGELFF.

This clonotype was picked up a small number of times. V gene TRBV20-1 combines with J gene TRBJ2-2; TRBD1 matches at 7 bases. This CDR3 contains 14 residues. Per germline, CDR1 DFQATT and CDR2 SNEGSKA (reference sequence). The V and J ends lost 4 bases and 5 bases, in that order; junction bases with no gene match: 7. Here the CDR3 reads CSAKTGFGTGELFF. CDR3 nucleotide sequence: TGCAGTGCTAAGACAGGGTTCGGGACCGGGGAGCTGTTTTTT.

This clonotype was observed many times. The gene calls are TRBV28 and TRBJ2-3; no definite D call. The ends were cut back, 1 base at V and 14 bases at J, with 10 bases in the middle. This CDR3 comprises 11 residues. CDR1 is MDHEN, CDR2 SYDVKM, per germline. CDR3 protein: CASSLSVGRYF. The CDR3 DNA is TGTGCCAGCAGTTTATCGGTAGGCCGGTATTTT.